Each of the 16 T cell receptor beta chains below was sequenced from the same sample in a study of control samples from healthy donors and cancer patients. TCRdb's table, derived via immunoSEQ multiplex PCR, lists solely in-frame clones and lacks some. The sample records fewer than 200,000 clones, 85% to 90% being singletons. The sequenced material came from blood. All receptors come from a woman aged 45-65 years in good health.

This rearrangement joins TRBV10-3 to TRBJ2-1; 7 bases line up with TRBD2. Per the germline V gene, CDR1 is ENHRY and CDR2 is SYGVKD. V was pared by 0 bases and J by 1 base, with 6 bases of the junction left unmatched. This CDR3 is built from 17 residues. The CDR3 here is CAISESGGSGSYNEQFF. For the CDR3, the DNA is TGTGCCATCAGTGAGTCGGGCGGGAGTGGGTCCTACAATGAGCAGTTCTTC.

This sequence joins TRBV7-2 and TRBJ2-1; 9 nucleotides line up with TRBD1. Germline V gene data show CDR1 as SGHTA and CDR2 as FQGNSA. The V and J ends lost 6 bases and 3 bases, in that order; junction bases with no gene match: 9. CDR3 size: 16 residues. The CDR3 protein is CASSLGGTGFYNEQFF. The CDR3 coding sequence is TGTGCCAGCAGTTTGGGGGGGACAGGGTTCTACAATGAGCAGTTCTTC.

The V and J genes are TRBV2 and TRBJ2-2; D is perhaps TRBD1 (6 bases). CDR3 length: 15 residues. Trimming stripped 6 bases from V and 4 bases from J, with 15 bases between. Per germline, CDR1 SNHLY and CDR2 FYNNEI. In DNA form, the CDR3 reads TGTGCCAGCAGGTTGGGGGACACCCTCACCGGGGAGCTGTTTTTT. Translated, it gives CASRLGDTLTGELFF.

This clone has only one observation. The chain uses TRBV2 and TRBJ1-5, with D possibly matching TRBD1 (5 bases). The CDR3 covers 14 residues. Looked up from germline, CDR1 is SNHLY and CDR2 is FYNNEI. Trimming cost V 6 bases and J 3 bases, with 12 bases left between them. The CDR3 bases are TGTGCCAGCAGGCGTGGGGCGATCAATCAGCCCCAGCATTTT. Translated, it gives CASRRGAINQPQHF.

Here the CDR3 reads CASSLDSAGNTIYF. In DNA, the CDR3 is TGTGCCAGCAGCCTGGACAGTGCTGGAAACACCATATATTTT. V and J are TRBV7-9 and TRBJ1-3; a weak D match, TRBD1 (6 bases). The CDR3 covers 14 residues. Germline V gene sequence: CDR1 SEHNR, CDR2 FQNEAQ (reference sequence). Trimming took off 5 bases at V and 2 bases at J, with 10 bases between the two ends.

The table lists this clone with a few counts. The V gene is TRBV7-2, the J gene TRBJ2-5; no clear D. V lost 4 bases and J 5 bases, leaving 8 bases between the germline ends. CDR3 length: 12 amino acids. Germline V gives CDR1 SGHTA, CDR2 FQGNSA. CDR3 DNA sequence: TGTGCCAGCAGCTCCATTAGCGAGACCCAGTACTTC. This gives the protein CASSSISETQYF.

The chain combines TRBV5-1 with TRBJ1-4; maybe TRBD1 (5 bases). The CDR3 extends over 13 amino acids. CDR1 is SGHRS and CDR2 is YFSETQ in the germline V gene. V lost 6 bases to trimming and J lost 5 bases, with 11 bases between them. CDR3 in amino acids: CASTGTSNEKLFF. CDR3 nucleotides: TGCGCCAGCACCGGGACCTCGAATGAAAAACTGTTTTTT.

The chain uses TRBV30 and TRBJ2-1, with TRBD2 matching 15 bases. This CDR3 is built from 17 residues. Germline loops: CDR1 GTSNPN, CDR2 SVGIG (reference sequence). V was pared by 3 bases and J by 0 bases, with 3 bases of the junction left unmatched. The CDR3 region has the DNA TGTGCCTGGAGGGGACTAGCGGGAGGCAGCTCCTACAATGAGCAGTTCTTC. It is translated as CAWRGLAGGSSYNEQFF. The full variable domain, in which reference TRBV30 and TRBJ2-1 provide the parts outside the CDR3, is SQTIHQWPATLVQPVGSPLSLECTVEGTSNPNLYWYRQAAGRGLQLLFYSVGIGQISSEVPQNLSASRPQDRQFILSSKKLLLSDSGFYLCAWRGLAGGSSYNEQFFGPGTRLTVL.

V usage is TRBV27 and J usage is TRBJ2-3; D uncertain. This CDR3 has 11 amino acids. Germline-derived CDR1 and CDR2 are MNHEY and SMNVEV (reference sequence). V lost 4 bases, J lost 8 bases, and 7 bases lay in between. In nucleotides, the CDR3 is TGTGCCAGCAGTTCTGAATTTACGCAGTATTTT. It translates to CASSSEFTQYF.

This clone has more than one count but fewer than ten. The chain couples TRBV4-3 to TRBJ2-7; 9 bases agree with TRBD2. This CDR3 has 16 amino acids. Germline V gives CDR1 LGHNA, CDR2 YSLEER. V shed 0 bases and J 0 bases; nucleotides not matched to a gene: 3. The CDR3 DNA reads as TGCGCCAGCAGCCAAGATTTTAGCGGGGGCTCCTACGAGCAGTACTTC. The encoded protein is CASSQDFSGGSYEQYF.

The V gene is TRBV28, the J gene TRBJ2-1; TRBD1 or TRBD2 may be the D gene (5 bases each). CDR3 length equals 13 residues. CDR1 and CDR2 (germline): MDHEN, SYDVKM. V was trimmed by 3 bases and J by 8 bases, leaving 11 bases between them. For the CDR3, the DNA is TGTGCCAGCAGTTTTGCAGGGAGCTATGAGCAGTTCTTC. Its translation is CASSFAGSYEQFF.

The chain recombines TRBV19 with TRBJ2-3; no firm D call. Looked up from germline, CDR1 is LNHDA and CDR2 is SQIVND (reference sequence). This CDR3 contains 12 residues. V shed 3 bases and J shed 7 bases, with 8 bases lying between them. In DNA form, the CDR3 reads TGTGCCAGTAGTATGGGAATGAATACGCAGTATTTT. Amino acid sequence: CASSMGMNTQYF.

V usage is TRBV7-9 and J usage is TRBJ2-3; D is unresolved. Trimming removed 1 base from V and 5 bases from J, with 4 bases in between. The CDR3 is 12 amino acids. In germline, CDR1 is SEHNR, CDR2 FQNEAQ (reference sequence). This chain's CDR3 is CASSLVRDTQYF. DNA for the CDR3: TGTGCCAGCAGCTTAGTTCGAGATACGCAGTATTTT.

The chain recombines TRBV19 with TRBJ1-2; possible D gene TRBD1, 6 bases. Trimming pared 3 bases from V and 5 bases from J, leaving 10 bases between. The V gene's germline CDR1 is LNHDA and CDR2 SQIVND (reference sequence). This CDR3 comprises 13 residues. The CDR3 sequence is CASSMRGEYGYTF. CDR3 DNA sequence: TGTGCCAGTAGTATGAGGGGGGAGTATGGCTACACCTTC.

CDR3 DNA sequence: TGCAGCGTGACCCAGAACACCGGGGAGCTGTTTTTT. As protein: CSVTQNTGELFF. The gene calls are TRBV29-1 and TRBJ2-2; D not certain. CDR3 length equals 12 residues. V was pared by 6 bases and J by 1 base, with 6 bases between. CDR1 SQVTM and CDR2 ANQGSEA come from the germline V gene.

The J gene is TRBJ1-2, the V gene TRBV5-4; 8 positions match TRBD1. The V segment lost 3 bases and the J segment 3 bases; nucleotides outside the gene matches: 1. CDR1 is SGHNT, CDR2 YYREEE, per germline (reference sequence). CDR3 length equals 13 residues. The CDR3 DNA follows: TGTGCCAGCAGCTCGACAGGGGACTATGGCTACACCTTC. This gives the protein CASSSTGDYGYTF.